The 8 T cell receptor beta chains below all came from one sample that was sequenced in a study of blood T cell repertoires in COVID-19. TCRdb's copy holds only in-frame clones and misses some; the assay was immunoSEQ multiplex PCR. The sample carries about 420,000 clones, 80% to 90% recorded once. Material: peripheral blood. These receptors all come from a man between 18 and 35 years old with COVID-19, enrolled during active disease.

The V call is TRBV12-5, the J call TRBJ2-5, with TRBD2 as a possible D gene (7 bases). CDR3 length equals 16 residues. The germline CDR1 and CDR2 sequences are LGHNT and FRNRAP. V gave up 5 bases and J gave up 5 bases, with 21 bases separating them. The CDR3 sequence: CASGPLGGRGSETQYF. For the CDR3, the DNA is TGTGCTAGTGGTCCCCTCGGGGGGCGCGGATCCGAGACCCAGTACTTC. Combining the CDR3 with reference TRBV12-5 and TRBJ2-5 gives the whole variable domain DARVTQTPRHKVTEMGQEVTMRCQPILGHNTVFWYRQTMMQGLELLAYFRNRAPLDDSGMPKDRFSAEMPDATLATLKIQPSEPRDSAVYFCASGPLGGRGSETQYFGPGTRLLVL.

CDR3 region: CASSTGTRTYEQYF. CDR3 coding DNA: TGCGCCAGCAGTACCGGGACTAGGACTTACGAGCAGTACTTC. The J gene is TRBJ2-7, the V gene TRBV10-2, with 8 bases aligning to TRBD2. The CDR3 is 14 amino acids. The germline gives CDR1 WSHSY, CDR2 SAAADI. V gave up 5 bases and J gave up 4 bases; unmatched junction bases: 7.

The chain recombines TRBV18 with TRBJ2-7, with 10 nucleotides matching TRBD1. Germline V gene sequence: CDR1 KGHSH, CDR2 LQKENI. The J segment lost 4 bases and the V segment lost 3 bases, leaving 6 bases of the junction unmatched. CDR3 size: 15 residues. The CDR3 loop reads CASSPPGQGLYEQYF. CDR3 DNA: TGTGCCAGCTCACCGCCGGGACAGGGGCTGTACGAGCAGTACTTC.

V is TRBV4-1 and J is TRBJ2-5, with 8 bases aligning to TRBD2. After removal of 6 bases from V and 1 base from J, the junction contained 7 bases not matched to a gene. Germline-derived CDR1 and CDR2 are MGHRA and YSYEKL. The CDR3 consists of 15 residues. Here the CDR3 reads CASSFSSGPQETQYF. In DNA form, the CDR3 reads TGCGCCAGCAGTTTCTCTAGCGGGCCCCAAGAGACCCAGTACTTC.

The chain joins TRBV18 to TRBJ2-1; D might be TRBD1 (5 bases). Germline V gene lookup returns CDR1 KGHSH and CDR2 LQKENI. The CDR3 totals 16 residues. Between the trimmed V and J ends, which lost 0 bases and 8 bases, there was a span of 17 bases. CDR3 residues: CASSPPWAGPMDEQFF. In DNA, the CDR3 is TGTGCCAGCTCACCACCGTGGGCAGGGCCCATGGATGAGCAGTTCTTC.

This clone appeared a single time. The rearrangement uses TRBV11-2 and TRBJ2-7; 7 bases agree with TRBD1. V was pared by 4 bases and J by 4 bases, with 1 base of the junction left unmatched. CDR3 length: 12 amino acids. The germline gives CDR1 SGHAT, CDR2 FQNNGV. The CDR3 sequence is CASSWTGYEQYF. The CDR3 DNA reads as TGTGCCAGCAGCTGGACAGGTTACGAGCAGTACTTC.

The gene calls are TRBV19 and TRBJ2-2; D remains ambiguous. There are 14 residues in the CDR3. V was trimmed by 0 bases and J by 2 bases, leaving 4 bases between them. Looked up from germline, CDR1 is LNHDA and CDR2 is SQIVND (reference sequence). The CDR3 protein is CASSIDSNTGELFF. The DNA of the CDR3 is TGTGCCAGTAGTATAGACTCTAACACCGGGGAGCTGTTTTTT.

The chain employs TRBV4-2 and TRBJ1-3, with D uncertain. Germline-derived CDR1 and CDR2 are LGHNA and YNFKEQ. Trimming removed 3 bases at V and 0 bases at J, with 12 bases between. The CDR3 contains 16 residues. The CDR3, as DNA: TGTGCCAGCAGCCACGGAGATGCAGACTCTGGAAACACCATATATTTT. Residues: CASSHGDADSGNTIYF.